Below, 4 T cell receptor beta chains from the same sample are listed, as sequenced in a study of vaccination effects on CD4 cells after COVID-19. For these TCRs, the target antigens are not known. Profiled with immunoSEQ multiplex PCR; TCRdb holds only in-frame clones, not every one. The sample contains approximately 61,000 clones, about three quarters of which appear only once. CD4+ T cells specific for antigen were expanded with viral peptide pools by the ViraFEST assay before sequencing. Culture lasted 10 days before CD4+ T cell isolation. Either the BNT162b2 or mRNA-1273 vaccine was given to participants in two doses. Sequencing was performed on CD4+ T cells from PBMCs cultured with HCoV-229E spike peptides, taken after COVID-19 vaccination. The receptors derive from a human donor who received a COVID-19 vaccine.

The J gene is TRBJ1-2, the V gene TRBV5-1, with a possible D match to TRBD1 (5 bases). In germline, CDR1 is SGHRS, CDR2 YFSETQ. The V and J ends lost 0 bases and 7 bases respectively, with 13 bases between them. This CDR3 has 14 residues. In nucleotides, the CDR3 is TGCGCCAGCAGCTTGGTCGGGGCAGAACCTGGCTACACCTTC. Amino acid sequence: CASSLVGAEPGYTF.

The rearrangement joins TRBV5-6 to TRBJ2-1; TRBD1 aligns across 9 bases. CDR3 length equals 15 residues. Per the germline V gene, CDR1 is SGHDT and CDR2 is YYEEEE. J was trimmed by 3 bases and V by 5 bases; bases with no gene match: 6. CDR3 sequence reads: CASRSPGQGYNEQFF. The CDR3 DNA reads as TGTGCCAGCAGGTCCCCGGGACAGGGCTACAATGAGCAGTTCTTC.

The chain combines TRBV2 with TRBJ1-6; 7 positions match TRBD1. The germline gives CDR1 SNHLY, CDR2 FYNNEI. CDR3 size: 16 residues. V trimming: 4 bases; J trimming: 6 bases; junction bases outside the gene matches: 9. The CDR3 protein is CASSGTGSGGNSPLHF. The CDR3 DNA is TGTGCCAGCAGTGGGACAGGTAGTGGGGGTAATTCACCCCTCCACTTT.

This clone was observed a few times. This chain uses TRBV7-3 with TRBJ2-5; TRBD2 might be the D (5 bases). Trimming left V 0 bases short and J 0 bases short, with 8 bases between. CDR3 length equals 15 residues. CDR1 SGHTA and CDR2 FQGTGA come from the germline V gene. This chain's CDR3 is CASSLTGVYQETQYF. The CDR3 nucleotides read TGTGCCAGCAGCTTAACGGGAGTCTACCAAGAGACCCAGTACTTC. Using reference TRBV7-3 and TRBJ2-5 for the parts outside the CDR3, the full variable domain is GAGVSQTPSNKVTEKGKYVELRCDPISGHTALYWYRQSLGQGPEFLIYFQGTGAADDSGLPNDRFFAVRPEGSVSTLKIQRTERGDSAVYLCASSLTGVYQETQYFGPGTRLLVL.